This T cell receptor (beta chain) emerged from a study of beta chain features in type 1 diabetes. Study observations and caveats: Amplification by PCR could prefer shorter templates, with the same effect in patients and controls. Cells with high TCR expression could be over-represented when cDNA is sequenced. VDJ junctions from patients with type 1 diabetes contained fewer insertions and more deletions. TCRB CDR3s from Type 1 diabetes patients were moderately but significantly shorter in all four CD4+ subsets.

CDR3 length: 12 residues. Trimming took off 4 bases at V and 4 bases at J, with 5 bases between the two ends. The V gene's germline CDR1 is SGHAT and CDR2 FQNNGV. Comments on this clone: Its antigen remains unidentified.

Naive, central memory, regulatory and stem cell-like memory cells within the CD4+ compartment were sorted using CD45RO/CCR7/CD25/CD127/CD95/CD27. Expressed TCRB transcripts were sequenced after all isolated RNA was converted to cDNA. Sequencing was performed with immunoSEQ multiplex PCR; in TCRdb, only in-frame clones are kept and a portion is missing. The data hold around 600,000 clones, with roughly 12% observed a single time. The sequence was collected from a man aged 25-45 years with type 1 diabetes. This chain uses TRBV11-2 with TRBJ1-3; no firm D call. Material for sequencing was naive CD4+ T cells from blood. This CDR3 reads CASSSQGNTIYF. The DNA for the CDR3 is TGTGCCAGCAGCTCACAAGGAAACACCATATATTTT.